This TCR beta chain comes out of a study of T-cell memory formation after mild COVID-19 (dated by TCRdb to the early 2020s). About the study as a whole: Most TCR sequence clusters were specific to one of the two donors. Two young, previously healthy adult volunteers, one female and one male, were included in the cohort. In a couple of donors, T-cell clones that expanded and contracted after mild COVID-19 were followed by sequencing TCRalpha and TCRbeta repertoires longitudinally. The paper's findings and limits, for the study overall: Contracting CD4+ clones turned up mainly in the CM and EM memory subsets, whereas EMRA was where CD8+ clones were enriched. Some responding clones were found in pre-infection memory, which suggests that pre-existing cross-reactive memory T cells took part in the SARS-CoV-2 response. Only two mild cases were covered by the study, and larger cohorts that include severe cases with pre-infection samples were considered necessary. SARS-CoV-2 specificity of the second-wave clones peaking on day 37 was not confirmed. Clones contracting from day 15 to 85 had balanced CD4/CD8 phenotypes, while a second wave expanding from day 15 to 37 was biased towards CD4+.

The CDR1 and CDR2 encoded by the germline V gene are SGHTA and FQGNSA. The CDR3 holds 14 amino acids from the cysteine to the phenylalanine. Only the CDR3 part of the read is kept: 42 bases, read in frame from the first base. At the junction V is shortened by 1 base and J by 3 bases, with 8 bases in between. Ficoll-Paque density gradient centrifugation was used to isolate PBMCs. This clonotype was counted a few times. This receptor's antigen is unknown. One base away there is no much larger clone; base qualities are not given. The sequencer listed for this sample is Illumina NovaSeq 6000. TCRalpha and TCRbeta cDNA libraries were constructed by 5'RACE with constant-segment primers, with sample barcodes and unique molecular identifiers being introduced. Trizol reagent was used to extract RNA from every sample. The libraries were amplified in two PCR steps, and the second step added a second sample barcode and Illumina TruSeq adapters. Libraries were sequenced on an Illumina NovaSeq with 2 x 150 bp paired-end reads. From the authors' description of their analysis: The reads were demultiplexed and collapsed into UMI-guided consensus sequences using migec v1.2.7. Using mixcr v2.1.11, UMI consensuses were aligned to TRA and TRB V and J templates and then assembled into clonotypes. Expanded or contracted clonotypes were those called significant by both edgeR and NoisET, with noise models trained on biological replicates. For edgeR calls, the cutoffs were a false discovery rate-adjusted p below 0.01 and a log2 fold-change threshold of 1. As an exploratory analysis of dynamics, max-normalized trajectories of the 1000 most abundant clonotypes were examined with PCA combined with hierarchical clustering. Separately sequenced CD4+ and CD8+ repertoires were used to assign a CD4 or CD8 phenotype to each responding clone. The public reads were quality trimmed at Q25 with fastp and then assembled into clones with MiXCR by TCRdb, keeping productive beta chains. Rows with a matching CDR3 protein are joined into one entry that keeps the most common DNA and genes. The V and J calls follow TCRdb's processing rather than the paper's. The table for this sample lists about 190,000 distinct CDR3 sequences; 10% of them were counted only once. Clones ranked in the top ten supply 2.5% to 3.5% of the sample.

The receptor chain draws on TRBV7-2 and TRBJ2-3, and perhaps TRBD1 as D gene, on 5 matching bases. This TCR was sampled from a man between 18 and 29 years old who had mild COVID-19 (a few samples of this study predate the infection). The sample titles of this study are shuffled in the database, so cell type and time point are left out; the donor was told from shared clones. Specimen: PBMCs or a T cell subset sorted from them (not recorded which). The DNA sequence is TGTGCCAGCAGCTTAGGACAGTTTACAGATACGCAGTATTTT. This encodes CASSLGQFTDTQYF.